Each of the 14 T cell receptor beta chains below was sequenced from the same sample in a study of blood T cell repertoires in COVID-19. Sequencing was performed with immunoSEQ multiplex PCR; in TCRdb, only in-frame clones are kept and a portion is missing. The sample records roughly 29,000 clones, about 78% being singletons. Sequenced sample: peripheral blood. The receptors derive from a boy aged 2 to 9 with active or convalescent COVID-19.

CDR3 sequence: CASKLGTSNTEAFF. CDR3 bases: TGTGCCAGCAAGCTAGGGACATCCAACACTGAAGCTTTCTTT. The chain links TRBV27 to TRBJ1-1, with a tentative D call TRBD1 (6 bases). Trimming left V 7 bases short and J 2 bases short, with 14 bases between. The CDR3 length is 14 residues. From germline, CDR1 is MNHEY and CDR2 SMNVEV (reference sequence).

The rearrangement uses TRBV12-5 and TRBJ1-2; D is unclear. Trimming shortened V by 0 bases and J by 12 bases, and 14 bases separated the two germline ends. Germline loops: CDR1 LGHNT, CDR2 FRNRAP. The CDR3 consists of 13 residues. The CDR3 DNA sequence: TGTGCTAGTGGTTTGGTACGGAGGTTCTCGCACACCTTC. Its protein product is CASGLVRRFSHTF.

This clone is large. The CDR3 here is CASSFGRMNEQYV. The CDR3, as DNA: TGTGCCAGCAGCTTTGGCAGGATGAACGAGCAGTACGTC. V usage is TRBV5-5 and J usage is TRBJ2-7, with D hard to call. The germline V gene encodes CDR1 SGHKS and CDR2 YYEKEE (reference sequence). The germline V and J ends were trimmed by 2 bases and 5 bases, with 11 bases remaining between them. This CDR3 spans 13 amino acids.

The chain combines TRBV27 with TRBJ1-4; TRBD1 agrees at 9 bases. This CDR3 comprises 15 residues. The V and J ends lost 7 bases and 8 bases, in that order; junction bases with no gene match: 11. From germline, CDR1 is MNHEY and CDR2 SMNVEV (reference sequence). The CDR3 sequence is CASTPRTGVKEKLFF. DNA for the CDR3: TGTGCCAGCACCCCTCGGACAGGGGTTAAGGAAAAACTGTTTTTT.

V usage is TRBV5-1 and J usage is TRBJ1-1, with 10 bases lining up with TRBD1. Germline-derived CDR1 and CDR2 are SGHRS and YFSETQ. V was clipped by 4 bases and J by 1 base; unmatched bases: 1. This CDR3 is 14 amino acids long. This CDR3 reads CASSRTGGNTEAFF. DNA for the CDR3: TGCGCCAGCAGCAGGACAGGGGGGAACACTGAAGCTTTCTTT.

The rearrangement joins TRBV9 to TRBJ2-1; 7 bases agree with TRBD2. The germline V gene has CDR1 SGDLS and CDR2 YYNGEE. The V segment lost 0 bases and the J segment 1 base; nucleotides outside the gene matches: 4. The CDR3 contains 16 residues. The CDR3 sequence: CASSVEGLESYNEQFF. CDR3 DNA sequence: TGTGCCAGCAGCGTAGAAGGACTAGAGTCCTACAATGAGCAGTTCTTC.

The chain uses TRBV7-9 and TRBJ1-1, with D possibly being TRBD1 (5 bases). The CDR3 is 16 amino acids. With 5 bases removed from V and 4 bases from J, the gap between germline ends came to 20 bases. From germline, CDR1 is SEHNR and CDR2 FQNEAQ (reference sequence). This CDR3 is CASSPSLGGLFTEAFF. CDR3 sequence (DNA): TGTGCCAGCAGCCCCTCCCTTGGGGGGTTGTTCACTGAAGCTTTCTTT.

The chain employs TRBV10-3 and TRBJ1-1; maybe TRBD1 (5 bases). The germline V gene has CDR1 ENHRY and CDR2 SYGVKD. This CDR3 has 16 residues. V lost 6 bases and J lost 2, with 19 bases in between. The CDR3 here is CAISPQLGTTNTEAFF. The CDR3 nucleotides are TGTGCCATCAGCCCCCAATTGGGGACTACAAACACTGAAGCTTTCTTT.

This clone was picked up a small number of times. The V gene is TRBV27, the J gene TRBJ1-1; TRBD1 matches at 9 bases. Germline V gene sequence: CDR1 MNHEY, CDR2 SMNVEV (reference sequence). With 6 bases clipped from V and 5 bases from J, the junction kept 10 bases outside the gene matches. CDR3 length: 15 residues. CDR3 residues: CASREQGAGGTEAFF. The CDR3 nucleotides read TGTGCCAGCAGGGAACAGGGGGCTGGTGGTACTGAAGCTTTCTTT.

As concerns this clone: An end of the junction differs from the germline gene, which may be a read error. The CDR3: CASRNTGNPEAFF. The CDR3 DNA reads as TGTGCCAGCAGGAATACAGGGAACCCTGAAGCTTTCTTT. V gene TRBV12-3 or TRBV12-4 combines with J gene TRBJ1-1, with D maybe TRBD1 (6 bases). The CDR3 consists of 13 residues.

The chain carries TRBV5-6 and TRBJ2-1, with TRBD2 identical over 11 bases. In germline, CDR1 is SGHDT, CDR2 YYEEEE. The CDR3 totals 16 residues. The V segment lost 4 bases and the J segment 2 bases; nucleotides outside the gene matches: 5. The CDR3 spells CASSLGTSGPYNEQFF. The CDR3 region has the DNA TGTGCCAGCAGCCTAGGGACTAGCGGTCCCTACAATGAGCAGTTCTTC.

This clone was observed a single time. The chain employs TRBV5-6 and TRBJ2-7; TRBD2 matches 7 bases. The junction had 11 bases not matched to a gene; V was cut back by 4 bases and J by 4 bases. The germline gives CDR1 SGHDT, CDR2 YYEEEE. The CDR3 has 15 amino acids. The CDR3 region has the DNA TGTGCCAGCAGCCCCTTTCCAGCGGGATATTACGAGCAGTACTTC. Translated, it gives CASSPFPAGYYEQYF.

The chain carries TRBV30 and TRBJ2-7, with D maybe TRBD1 (5 bases). Trimming shortened V by 2 bases and J by 2 bases, and 16 bases separated the two germline ends. The CDR3 is 15 amino acids. The germline V gene encodes CDR1 GTSNPN and CDR2 SVGIG (reference sequence). In DNA, the CDR3 is TGTGCCTGGAGTAGGAGCAGGACACGACCCTACGAGCAGTACTTC. It is translated as CAWSRSRTRPYEQYF.

The gene calls are TRBV10-3 and TRBJ1-2, with D possibly TRBD1 on 5 matching bases. Germline CDR1 and CDR2: ENHRY and SYGVKD. The CDR3 sequence is 13 residues long. Trimming shortened V by 4 bases and J by 5 bases, and 11 bases separated the two germline ends. Written as DNA, the CDR3 is TGTGCCATCAGTGTAGGGGCCATTTATGGCTACACCTTC. Translating it yields CAISVGAIYGYTF.